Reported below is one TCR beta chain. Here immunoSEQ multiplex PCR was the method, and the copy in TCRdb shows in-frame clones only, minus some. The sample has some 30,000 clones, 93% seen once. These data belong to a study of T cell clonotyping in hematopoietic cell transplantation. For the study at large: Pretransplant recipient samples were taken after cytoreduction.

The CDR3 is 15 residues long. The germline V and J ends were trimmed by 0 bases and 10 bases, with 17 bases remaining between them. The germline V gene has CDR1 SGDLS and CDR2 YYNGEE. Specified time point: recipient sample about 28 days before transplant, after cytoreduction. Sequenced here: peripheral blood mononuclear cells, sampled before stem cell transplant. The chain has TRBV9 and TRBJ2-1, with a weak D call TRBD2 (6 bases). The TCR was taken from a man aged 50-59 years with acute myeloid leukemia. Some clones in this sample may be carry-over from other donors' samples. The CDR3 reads CASSVGSGSGSEQFF. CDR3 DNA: TGTGCCAGCAGCGTAGGATCCGGGAGTGGGTCGGAGCAGTTCTTC.